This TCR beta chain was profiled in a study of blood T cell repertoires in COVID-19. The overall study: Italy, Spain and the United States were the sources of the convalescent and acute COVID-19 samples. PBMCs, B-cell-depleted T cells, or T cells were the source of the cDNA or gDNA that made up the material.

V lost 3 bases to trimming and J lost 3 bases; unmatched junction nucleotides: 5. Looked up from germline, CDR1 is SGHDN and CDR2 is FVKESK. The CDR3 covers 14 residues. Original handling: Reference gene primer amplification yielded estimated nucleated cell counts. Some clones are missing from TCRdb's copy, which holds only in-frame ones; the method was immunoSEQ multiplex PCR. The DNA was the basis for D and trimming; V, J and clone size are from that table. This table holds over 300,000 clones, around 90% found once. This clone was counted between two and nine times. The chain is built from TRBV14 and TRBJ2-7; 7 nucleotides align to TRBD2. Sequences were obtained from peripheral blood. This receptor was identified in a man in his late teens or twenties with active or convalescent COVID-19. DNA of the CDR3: TGTGCCAGCAGCCAGATAGCGGGTCGCTACGAGCAGTACTTC. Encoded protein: CASSQIAGRYEQYF.